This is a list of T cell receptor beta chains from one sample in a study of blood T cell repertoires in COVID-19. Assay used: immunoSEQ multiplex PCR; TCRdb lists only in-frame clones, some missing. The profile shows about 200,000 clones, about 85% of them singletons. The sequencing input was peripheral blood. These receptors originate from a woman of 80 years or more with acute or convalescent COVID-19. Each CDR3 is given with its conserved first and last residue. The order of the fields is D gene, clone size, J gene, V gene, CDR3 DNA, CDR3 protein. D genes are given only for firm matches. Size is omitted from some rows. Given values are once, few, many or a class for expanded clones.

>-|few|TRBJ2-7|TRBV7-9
TGTGCCAGCAGCCCTGCGGCTGGATCCTACGAGCAGTACTTC
CASSPAAGSYEQYF
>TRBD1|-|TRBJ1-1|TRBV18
TGTGCCAGCTCGGGGACAGTGAACACTGAAGCTTTCTTT
CASSGTVNTEAFF
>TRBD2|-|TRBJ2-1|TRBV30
TGTGCCTGGAGTGTTGGGACTAGCGAGATTTACAATGAGCAGTTCTTC
CAWSVGTSEIYNEQFF
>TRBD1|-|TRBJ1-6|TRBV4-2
TGTGCCAGCAGCCAAGTTGGGACAGACCATTCACCCCTCCACTTT
CASSQVGTDHSPLHF
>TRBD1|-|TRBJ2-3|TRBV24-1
TGTGCCACCAGTTGGACAGGGGGCGCAGATACGCAGTATTTT
CATSWTGGADTQYF
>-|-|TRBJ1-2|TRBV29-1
TGCAGCGTTGCACCCATTTTACTAGGCTATGGCTACACCTTC
CSVAPILLGYGYTF
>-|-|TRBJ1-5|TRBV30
TGTGCCTGGAGTGTACTCCGTTATGATCAGCCCCAGCATTTT
CAWSVLRYDQPQHF
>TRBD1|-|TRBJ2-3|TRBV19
TGTGCCAGTAGTATAGGGGACAGACGCACAGATACGCAGTATTTT
CASSIGDRRTDTQYF
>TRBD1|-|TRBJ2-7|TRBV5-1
TGCGCCAGCAGCCGTGGACAGGGGTCCGACGAGCAGTACTTC
CASSRGQGSDEQYF
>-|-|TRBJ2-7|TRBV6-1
TGTGCCAGCAGTGAGCTCCCACTACAGGTAGTCGGGCAGTACTTC
CASSELPLQVVGQYF
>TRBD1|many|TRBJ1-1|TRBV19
TGTGCCAGTGACGGACAGGGGATCGCTGAAGCTTTCTTT
CASDGQGIAEAFF
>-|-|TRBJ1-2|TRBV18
TGTGCCAGCTCACCGGGAGGAGTAAGGGACTATGGCTACACCTTC
CASSPGGVRDYGYTF
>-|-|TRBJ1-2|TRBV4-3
TGCGCCAGCAGCCAAGGAAGCAGGGACTATGGCTACACCTTC
CASSQGSRDYGYTF
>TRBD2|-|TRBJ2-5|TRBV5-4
TGTGCCAGCAGCCCAAACCGCAAAGGGAGGGAAGAGACCCAGTACTTC
CASSPNRKGREETQYF
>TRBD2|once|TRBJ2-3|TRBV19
TGTGCCAGTAGTATAGCGGGAGGACTCACAGATACGCAGTATTTT
CASSIAGGLTDTQYF
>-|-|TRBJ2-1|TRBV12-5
TGTGCTAGTGGTTTGGTACGGAATGAGCAGTTCTTC
CASGLVRNEQFF
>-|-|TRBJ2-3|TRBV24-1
TGTGCCACCAGTGACCCGAGCATCACAGATACGCAGTATTTT
CATSDPSITDTQYF
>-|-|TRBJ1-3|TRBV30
TGTGCCTGGAGTGTCCAGGGTGGAAACACCATATATTTT
CAWSVQGGNTIYF
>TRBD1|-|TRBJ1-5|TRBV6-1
TGTGCCAGCAGTGACCTCGGACAGGGTGATCAGCCCCAGCATTTT
CASSDLGQGDQPQHF
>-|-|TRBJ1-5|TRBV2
TGTGCCAGCAGTCCTGGGTTTTTCCCGGGACAGCCCCAGCATTTT
CASSPGFFPGQPQHF
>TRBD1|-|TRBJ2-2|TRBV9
TGTGCCAGCAGCGTAGCTCTACCCTTAGGGGGCCCCGGGGAGCTGTTTTTT
CASSVALPLGGPGELFF
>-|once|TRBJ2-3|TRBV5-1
TGCGCCAGCAGCTTAAACGGAGTAGCTATTAGTGCAGATACGCAGTATTTT
CASSLNGVAISADTQYF
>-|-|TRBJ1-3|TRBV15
TGTGCCACCAGCAGAGATAGAGAATCTGGAAACACCATATATTTT
CATSRDRESGNTIYF
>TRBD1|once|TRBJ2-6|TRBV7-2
TGTGCCAGCAGCTTAGGGTTGACAGGGACCTCTGGGGCCAACGTCCTGACTTTC
CASSLGLTGTSGANVLTF
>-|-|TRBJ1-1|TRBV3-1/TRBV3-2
TGTGCCAGCACACTGAGAGGGGGACCCACTGAAGCTTTCTTT
CASTLRGGPTEAFF
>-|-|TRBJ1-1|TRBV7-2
TGTGCCAGCAGCTTAACGGGGGGGTACGCTGAAGCTTTCTTT
CASSLTGGYAEAFF
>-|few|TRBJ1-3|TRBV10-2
TGCGCCAGCAGTGAGTCCCACACCTTCGTTGGAAACACCATATATTTT
CASSESHTFVGNTIYF
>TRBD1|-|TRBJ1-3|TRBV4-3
TGCGCCAGCAGCCAAGTGGGCCCGGACAGGAGCTCTGGAAACACCATATATTTT
CASSQVGPDRSSGNTIYF
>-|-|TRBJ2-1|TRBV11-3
TGTGCCAGCAGCACGACAGGTGCTGAGCAGTTCTTC
CASSTTGAEQFF
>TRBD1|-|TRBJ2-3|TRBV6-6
TGTGCCACTGCGATCGGGACAGGCACAGATACGCAGTATTTT
CATAIGTGTDTQYF
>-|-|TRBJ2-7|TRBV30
TGTGCCTGGAGAGCGTTAAGCTCCTACGAGCAGTACTTC
CAWRALSSYEQYF
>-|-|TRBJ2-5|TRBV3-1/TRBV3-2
TGTGCCAGCCGGATGGAGGAGACCCAGTACTTC
CASRMEETQYF
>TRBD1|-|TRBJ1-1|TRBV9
TGTGCCAGCAGCCCCGGGACAGCGCTGAACACTGAAGCTTTCTTT
CASSPGTALNTEAFF
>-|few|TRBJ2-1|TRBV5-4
TGTGCCAGCAGTCCGACTAGTAGCTCCTACAATGAGCAGTTCTTC
CASSPTSSSYNEQFF
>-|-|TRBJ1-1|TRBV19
TGTGCCTCTAAGAAGGGGGACGGGCGGAACACTGAAGCTTTCTTT
CASKKGDGRNTEAFF
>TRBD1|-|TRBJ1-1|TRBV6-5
TGTGCCAGCAGCGGGACAGGGTGGCCTGAAGCTTTCTTT
CASSGTGWPEAFF
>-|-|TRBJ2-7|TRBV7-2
TGTGCCAGCAGCTTAGAGATCTACTACGAGCAGTACTTC
CASSLEIYYEQYF
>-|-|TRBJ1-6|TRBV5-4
TGTGCCAGCAGCTTGGCCCCAGGGACTTTCCCGATCTCCGATAATTCACCCCTCCACTTT
CASSLAPGTFPISDNSPLHF
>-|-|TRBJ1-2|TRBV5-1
TGCGCCAGCAGCCAAGAGTCACTAGGTGGCTACACCTTC
CASSQESLGGYTF
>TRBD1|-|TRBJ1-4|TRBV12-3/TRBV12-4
TGTGCCAGTAAGAGGACAGGTCAAGAAAAACTGTTTTTT
CASKRTGQEKLFF
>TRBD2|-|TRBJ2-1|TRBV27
TGTGCCAGCAGTTTTCGACCGACAGGGAGTGGACTAGCGGGAGCTTACAATGAGCAGTTCTTC
CASSFRPTGSGLAGAYNEQFF
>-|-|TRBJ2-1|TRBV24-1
TGTGCCACCAGTGATTTGTCCGACAGACTCAATGAGCAGTTCTTC
CATSDLSDRLNEQFF
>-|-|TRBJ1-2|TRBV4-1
TGCGCCAGCAGCCGCCATCCGGGGAGGGATACCGACTATGGCTACACCTTC
CASSRHPGRDTDYGYTF
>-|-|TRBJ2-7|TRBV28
TGTGCCAGCAGTTCGATAAGCGAGGGCAGCCCCTACGAGCAGTACTTC
CASSSISEGSPYEQYF
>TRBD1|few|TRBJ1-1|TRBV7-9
TGTGCCAGCAGGGGACAGGGGACTGAAGCTTTCTTT
CASRGQGTEAFF
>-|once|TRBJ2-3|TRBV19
TGTGCCAGTAGTATCGAGGCAAGGCGCACAGATACGCAGTATTTT
CASSIEARRTDTQYF
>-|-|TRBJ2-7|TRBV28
TGTGCCAGCAGTAGCCGGGGTCGAGACTCCTACGAGCAGTACTTC
CASSSRGRDSYEQYF
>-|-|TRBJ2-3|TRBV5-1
TGCGCCAGCAGCTTGTCGGCCGATGCGCTAGGCACAGATACGCAGTATTTT
CASSLSADALGTDTQYF
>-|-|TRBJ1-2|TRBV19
TGTGCCAGTAGTGCCAGGGCCTCCTATGGCTACACCTTC
CASSARASYGYTF
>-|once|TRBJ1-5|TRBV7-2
TGTGCCAGCAGCCATCCCTATAATCAGCCCCAGCATTTT
CASSHPYNQPQHF
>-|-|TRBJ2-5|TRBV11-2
TGTGCCAGCAGCTTGCCCCGGGTAGCCCGGTACCAAGAGACCCAGTACTTC
CASSLPRVARYQETQYF
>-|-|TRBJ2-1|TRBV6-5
TGTGCCAGCAGATTGGGACTGAACAATGAGCAGTTCTTC
CASRLGLNNEQFF
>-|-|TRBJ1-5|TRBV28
TGTGCCAGCAGTTTAACCCAGGACTATCGGCCCCAGCATTTT
CASSLTQDYRPQHF
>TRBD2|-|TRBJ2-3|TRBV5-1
TGCGCCAGCAGCTGGACTAGCGGCACAGATACGCAGTATTTT
CASSWTSGTDTQYF
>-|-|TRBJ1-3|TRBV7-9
TGTGCCAGCAGCCGTAGGGAGCCGACGATCTCTGGAAACACCATATATTTT
CASSRREPTISGNTIYF
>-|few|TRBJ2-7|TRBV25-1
TGTGCCAGCAGTGACTACTACGAGCAGTACTTC
CASSDYYEQYF
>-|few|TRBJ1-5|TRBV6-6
TGTGCCAGCAGTTTTCCAGGCAATCAGCCCCAGCATTTT
CASSFPGNQPQHF
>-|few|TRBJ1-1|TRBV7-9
TGTGCCAGCAGCTTCGAGGAGGAGAATGAAGCTTTCTTT
CASSFEEENEAFF
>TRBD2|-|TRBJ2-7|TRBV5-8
TGTGCCAGCAGCTTGGTGACTAGCGGGAGAGGCGCCTACGAGCAGTACTTC
CASSLVTSGRGAYEQYF
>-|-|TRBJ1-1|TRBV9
TGTGCCAGCACGGACAGCCTGAACACTGAAGCTTTCTTT
CASTDSLNTEAFF